This passage covers 24 T cell receptor beta chains from one sample sequenced in a study of blood T cell repertoires in COVID-19. Sequenced by immunoSEQ multiplex PCR; TCRdb stores in-frame clones only, minus some. The sample gives around 400,000 clones, roughly 80% of which show up once; over 4.5% is in the top ten. Sequencing was done on a sample of PBMCs or T cells enriched from blood (not recorded which). All receptors come from a woman aged 45-65 years who had recovered from COVID-19.

The genes are TRBV7-8 and TRBJ2-1, with TRBD2 matching over 11 bases. CDR1 is SGHVS and CDR2 is FQNEAQ in the germline V gene. The CDR3 runs 16 residues. Germline trimming cut 1 base from V and 6 bases from J; bases unmatched to any gene: 5. The CDR3 here is CASSLEGTSGGNEQFF. The CDR3 DNA reads TGTGCCAGCAGCTTAGAAGGGACTAGCGGAGGCAATGAGCAGTTCTTC.

The chain uses TRBV7-3 and TRBJ1-6; D gene ambiguous. The V and J ends lost 5 bases and 0 bases respectively, with 5 bases between them. Germline CDR1 is SGHTA and CDR2 is FQGTGA. CDR3 size: 14 residues. The CDR3 region has the DNA TGTGCCAGCAGCCGGGGCTCCTATAATTCACCCCTCCACTTT. Encoded protein: CASSRGSYNSPLHF.

The chain couples TRBV27 to TRBJ2-5, with 11 bases fitting TRBD2. The germline V gene encodes CDR1 MNHEY and CDR2 SMNVEV (reference sequence). The CDR3 contains 18 residues. Losses at the gene ends were 0 bases for V and 0 bases for J; bases not matched to a gene: 6. Here the CDR3 DNA reads TGTGCCAGCAGTTTATCGAGTAGGACTAGCGGGTACCAAGAGACCCAGTACTTC. Encoded protein: CASSLSSRTSGYQETQYF.

The V and J genes are TRBV7-5 and TRBJ1-5; TRBD1 is the table's D call and was not checked against the DNA. TRBV7-5 is a pseudogene locus. This CDR3 contains 16 residues. The CDR3: CVRSPRQGTIDQPQHF. As DNA, the CDR3 is TGTGTCAGAAGCCCCCGACAGGGTACAATTGATCAGCCCCAGCATTTT.

V usage is TRBV2 and J usage is TRBJ1-2; D remains ambiguous. The CDR3 sequence is 12 residues long. CDR1 is SNHLY and CDR2 is FYNNEI in the germline V gene. V was cut by 2 bases and J by 8 bases, with 9 bases left in between. The CDR3 bases are TGTGCCAGCAGTGAAATGGGAGGCGGCTACACCTTC. It codes for CASSEMGGGYTF.

The chain combines TRBV27 with TRBJ2-7; 8 bases align to TRBD1. Germline V gene sequence: CDR1 MNHEY, CDR2 SMNVEV (reference sequence). Germline trimming cut 0 bases from V and 4 bases from J; bases unmatched to any gene: 11. This CDR3 spans 17 amino acids. The CDR3 loop reads CASSLSPPQGAWYEQYF. The CDR3 DNA reads TGTGCCAGCAGTTTATCTCCCCCGCAGGGGGCATGGTACGAGCAGTACTTC.

This clone has more than one count but fewer than ten. This chain joins TRBV28 and TRBJ1-2; D might be TRBD1 (6 bases). The V and J ends lost 3 bases and 6 bases respectively, with 17 bases between them. Germline V gene data show CDR1 as MDHEN and CDR2 as SYDVKM. The length of the CDR3 is 15 residues. CDR3 coding DNA: TGTGCCAGCAGTTTTGGGGGCGCGGTTGGGGATGGCTACACCTTC. Its protein is CASSFGGAVGDGYTF.

The chain couples TRBV9 to TRBJ1-2; maybe TRBD1 (6 bases). Trimming removed 0 bases from V and 8 bases from J, with 17 bases in between. The CDR3 spans 15 residues. Germline V gives CDR1 SGDLS, CDR2 YYNGEE. The CDR3 region has the DNA TGTGCCAGCAGCGTAGAGGATCAGGGGATAGGCGGCTACACCTTC. It translates to CASSVEDQGIGGYTF.

The V and J genes are TRBV9 and TRBJ1-3; TRBD1 agrees at 7 bases. This CDR3 is 17 amino acids long. Germline lookup yields CDR1 SGDLS and CDR2 YYNGEE. V gave up 0 bases and J gave up 1 base; unmatched junction bases: 7. For the CDR3, the DNA is TGTGCCAGCAGCGTAGAAGCAGGGGGAAATTCTGGAAACACCATATATTTT. This encodes CASSVEAGGNSGNTIYF. The variable domain in full, with the rest retrieved from reference TRBV9 and TRBJ1-3, is DSGVTQTPKHLITATGQRVTLRCSPRSGDLSVYWYQQSLDQGLQFLIQYYNGEERAKGNILERFSAQQFPDLHSELNLSSLELGDSALYFCASSVEAGGNSGNTIYFGEGSWLTVV.

The chain has TRBV7-3 and TRBJ2-1; 7 bases are a match to TRBD2. Per germline, CDR1 SGHTA and CDR2 FQGTGA. V was clipped by 5 bases and J by 7 bases; unmatched bases: 11. This CDR3 contains 15 residues. The CDR3 DNA follows: TGTGCCAGCAGCCCACGCCCCGGGACTACGAATGAGCAGTTCTTC. This codes for CASSPRPGTTNEQFF.

The genes are TRBV5-6 and TRBJ1-5; maybe TRBD1 (6 bases). CDR3 length: 15 amino acids. Trimming cost V 0 bases and J 2 bases, with 9 bases left between them. Germline V gene sequence: CDR1 SGHDT, CDR2 YYEEEE. CDR3: CASSLGTVGNQPQHF. In nucleotides, the CDR3 is TGTGCCAGCAGCTTGGGGACAGTGGGCAATCAGCCCCAGCATTTT.

The chain links TRBV11-2 to TRBJ2-7; TRBD2 aligns across 9 bases. The germline CDR1 and CDR2 sequences are SGHAT and FQNNGV. V shed 5 bases and J 1 base; nucleotides not matched to a gene: 12. The CDR3 consists of 17 residues. As DNA, the CDR3 is TGTGCCAGCAGCCTTAGTAGCCCCGGACTAGCGTCCTACGAGCAGTACTTC. Encoded protein: CASSLSSPGLASYEQYF.

The chain combines TRBV18 with TRBJ1-1; 9 bases map to TRBD1. Trimming took 3 bases from V and 4 from J; bases not matched to a gene: 12. Looked up from germline, CDR1 is KGHSH and CDR2 is LQKENI. This CDR3 spans 17 amino acids. CDR3 coding DNA: TGTGCCAGCTCACCGCAGCGGACAGGGGCGTCGGCCACTGAAGCTTTCTTT. It is translated as CASSPQRTGASATEAFF.

The chain combines TRBV3-1 (or the pseudogene TRBV3-2) with TRBJ2-7; a possible D gene is TRBD1 (5 bases). The V end was cut by 3 bases, the J end by 7 bases, with 16 bases between. Germline CDR1 is LGHDT and CDR2 is YNNKEL (reference sequence). This CDR3 contains 14 residues. The CDR3 nucleotides read TGTGCCAGCAGCCAGGGGCGAAAAGTTGGGGAGCAGTACTTC. It specifies CASSQGRKVGEQYF.

V and J are TRBV5-6 and TRBJ2-1, with 9 bases identical to TRBD1. V shed 5 bases, J shed 9 bases, and the junction held 6 bases outside the gene matches. Germline CDR1 reads SGHDT; CDR2 reads YYEEEE. This CDR3 has 13 amino acids. This CDR3 is CASRFGTGLEQFF. CDR3 DNA: TGTGCCAGCAGGTTCGGGACAGGGCTTGAGCAGTTCTTC.

This clone has more than one count but fewer than ten. J is TRBJ2-7 and V is TRBV15, with 14 bases that match TRBD2. In germline, CDR1 is LNHNV, CDR2 YYDKDF (reference sequence). With V trimmed by 5 bases and J by 5 bases, 11 bases remained unmatched. This CDR3 is 17 amino acids long. CDR3 DNA: TGTGCCACCAGCGGAAGACTAGCGGGAGGGGACCGGGACGAGCAGTACTTC. Protein: CATSGRLAGGDRDEQYF.

This chain links TRBV7-2 with TRBJ2-1; 9 positions match TRBD1. This CDR3 spans 16 amino acids. CDR1 SGHTA and CDR2 FQGNSA come from the germline V gene. The V segment lost 7 bases and the J segment 7 bases; nucleotides outside the gene matches: 14. CDR3 sequence reads: CASNADPGQGWNEQFF. DNA for the CDR3: TGTGCCAGCAACGCTGATCCGGGACAGGGTTGGAATGAGCAGTTCTTC.

The chain combines TRBV7-2 with TRBJ1-4, with no clear D. The CDR3 consists of 13 residues. V gave up 5 bases and J gave up 8 bases, with 12 bases separating them. CDR1 SGHTA and CDR2 FQGNSA come from the germline V gene. The CDR3 coding sequence is TGTGCCAGCAGCCCTATTAGTAACGAAAAACTGTTTTTT. Protein: CASSPISNEKLFF.

A few counts support this clone. The chain joins TRBV7-9 to TRBJ1-2, with 9 bases aligning to TRBD1. CDR1 is SEHNR, CDR2 FQNEAQ, per germline (reference sequence). The CDR3 is 15 amino acids. V trimming: 5 bases; J trimming: 7 bases; junction bases outside the gene matches: 11. CDR3 DNA: TGTGCCAGCAGCCCCCAAACAGGGGGCGCCGGTGGCTACACCTTC. Amino acid sequence: CASSPQTGGAGGYTF.

The rearrangement joins TRBV27 to TRBJ2-1; 8 nucleotides align to TRBD1. The germline CDR1 and CDR2 sequences are MNHEY and SMNVEV (reference sequence). The CDR3 length is 16 residues. V lost 7 bases to trimming and J lost 0 bases; unmatched junction nucleotides: 8. Written as DNA, the CDR3 is TGTGCCAGCAAACAGGACAGGGCGCCCTCCTACAATGAGCAGTTCTTC. Amino acids: CASKQDRAPSYNEQFF.

On this clone: Other DNA sequences from this sample encode an identical CDR3 as well. The chain employs TRBV6-5 and TRBJ1-2, with 7 bases that match TRBD1. Germline-derived CDR1 and CDR2 are MNHEY and SVGAGI. The V segment lost 5 bases and the J segment 0 bases; nucleotides outside the gene matches: 6. The CDR3 extends over 15 amino acids. DNA of the CDR3: TGTGCCAGCAGTACCCGGGACAGAGCTAACTATGGCTACACCTTC. It codes for CASSTRDRANYGYTF.

The chain joins TRBV7-2 to TRBJ1-1; a weak D match, TRBD1 (5 bases). Germline V gene data show CDR1 as SGHTA and CDR2 as FQGNSA. V gave up 1 base and J gave up 3 bases, with 9 bases separating them. The CDR3 runs to 14 residues. The DNA for the CDR3 is TGTGCCAGCAGCTTAGATCTGGGGCACACTGAAGCTTTCTTT. It codes for CASSLDLGHTEAFF.

The rearrangement uses TRBV30 and TRBJ1-5, with D possibly being TRBD1 (5 bases). Germline loops: CDR1 GTSNPN, CDR2 SVGIG (reference sequence). Trimming removed 2 bases at V and 4 bases at J, with 15 bases between. This CDR3 is built from 15 residues. The CDR3 here is CAWSSSGQGNQPQHF. The CDR3 DNA sequence: TGTGCCTGGAGTTCGTCCGGGCAGGGTAATCAGCCCCAGCATTTT.

The V call is TRBV15, the J call TRBJ1-5; TRBD1 agrees at 7 bases. Trimming took 0 bases from V and 4 from J; bases not matched to a gene: 3. This CDR3 is 15 amino acids long. Germline assignment: CDR1 LNHNV and CDR2 YYDKDF (reference sequence). This chain's CDR3 is CATSRDRTGNQPQHF. In DNA, the CDR3 is TGTGCCACCAGCAGAGATAGGACAGGAAATCAGCCCCAGCATTTT. The full variable domain, in which reference TRBV15 and TRBJ1-5 provide the parts outside the CDR3, is DAMVIQNPRYQVTQFGKPVTLSCSQTLNHNVMYWYQQKSSQAPKLLFHYYDKDFNNEADTPDNFQSRRPNTSFCFLDIRSPGLGDTAMYLCATSRDRTGNQPQHFGDGTRLSIL.